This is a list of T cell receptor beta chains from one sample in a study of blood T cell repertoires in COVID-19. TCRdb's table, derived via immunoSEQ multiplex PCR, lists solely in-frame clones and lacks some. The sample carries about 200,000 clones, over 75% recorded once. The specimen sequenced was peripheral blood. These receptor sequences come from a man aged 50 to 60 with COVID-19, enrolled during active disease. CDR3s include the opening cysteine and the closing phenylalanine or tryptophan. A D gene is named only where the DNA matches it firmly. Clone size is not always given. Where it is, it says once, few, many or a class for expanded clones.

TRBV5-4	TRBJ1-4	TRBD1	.	TGTGCCAGCAGCCTCACTGACAGGGCTGAAAAACTGTTTTTT	CASSLTDRAEKLFF
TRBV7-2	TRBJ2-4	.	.	TGTGCCAGCGGGGGGTGGTTTGGCAAAAACATTCAGTACTTC	CASGGWFGKNIQYF
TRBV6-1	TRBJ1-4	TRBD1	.	TGTGCCAGCAGTGAAACGACAGGGACCAGTGAAAAACTGTTTTTT	CASSETTGTSEKLFF
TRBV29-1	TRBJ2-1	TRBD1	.	TGCAGCGCAAAGGGACAGTCCTACAATGAGCAGTTCTTC	CSAKGQSYNEQFF
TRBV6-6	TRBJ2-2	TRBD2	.	TGTGCCAGCAGTCAGACTAGCGCGAACACCGGGGAGCTGTTTTTT	CASSQTSANTGELFF
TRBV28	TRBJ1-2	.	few	TGTGCCAGCAAAAAAGGTCGCGGGTACTTATATGGCTACACCTTC	CASKKGRGYLYGYTF
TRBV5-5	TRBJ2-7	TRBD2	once	TGTGCCAGCAGCCTCCAGGGACTAGCGGGAGGGGACTCCTACGAGCAGTACTTC	CASSLQGLAGGDSYEQYF
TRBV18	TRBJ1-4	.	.	TGTGCCAGCGCACTCGGGGGGATGAATGAAAAACTGTTTTTT	CASALGGMNEKLFF
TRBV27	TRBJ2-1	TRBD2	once	TGTGCCAGCAGTTTACCCGGACTAGCGGGAGTTAATGAGCAGTTCTTC	CASSLPGLAGVNEQFF
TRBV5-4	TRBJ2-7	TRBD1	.	TGTGCCAGCAGGGCAACAGGGGGTGCTTACGAGCAGTACTTC	CASRATGGAYEQYF
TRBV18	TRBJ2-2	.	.	TGTGCCAGCTCACCAGCCGGGACTTATAACACCGGGGAGCTGTTTTTT	CASSPAGTYNTGELFF
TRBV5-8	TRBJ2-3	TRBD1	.	TGTGCCAGCAGCGCCGGGACAGGGAGAGTTAGGACAGATACGCAGTATTTT	CASSAGTGRVRTDTQYF
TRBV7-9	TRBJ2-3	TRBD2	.	TGTGCCAGCAGCATCTTGAGCGGGGGGTTGCAGTATTTT	CASSILSGGLQYF
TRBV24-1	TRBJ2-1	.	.	TGTGCCACCAGTGACCCGGGGGTACAGGAGCAGTTCTTC	CATSDPGVQEQFF
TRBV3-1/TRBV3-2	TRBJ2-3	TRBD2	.	TGTGCCAGCAGCCAAGAGCCTCCCCGGGGGAGGGCCTATACAGATACGCAGTATTTT	CASSQEPPRGRAYTDTQYF
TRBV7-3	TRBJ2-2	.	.	TGTGCCAGCAGCTTACTGGCGGCGAACACCGGGGAGCTGTTTTTT	CASSLLAANTGELFF
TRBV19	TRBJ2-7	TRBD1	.	TGTGCCAGTAGTATGCCAGACAGGGCTGCGAAGCAGTACTTC	CASSMPDRAAKQYF
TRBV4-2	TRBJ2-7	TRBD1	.	TGTGCCAGCAGCCAAGAAGTCCAGGGGGCCTACGAGCAGTACTTC	CASSQEVQGAYEQYF
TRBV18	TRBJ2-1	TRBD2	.	TGTGCCAGCTCACCAAACGGCCTAGCGGGCTCCTACAATGAGCAGTTCTTC	CASSPNGLAGSYNEQFF
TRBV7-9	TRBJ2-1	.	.	TGTGCCAGCAGCTTAGTTCCCCCCTCGACAGATACCTACAATGAGCAGTTCTTC	CASSLVPPSTDTYNEQFF
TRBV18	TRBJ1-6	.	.	TGTGCCAGCTCACCACTGGGGGGGCAGGGGAATTCACCCCTCCACTTT	CASSPLGGQGNSPLHF
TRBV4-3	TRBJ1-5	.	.	TGCGCCAGCAGCCAAACGCGGGGGAACAATCAGCCCCAGCATTTT	CASSQTRGNNQPQHF
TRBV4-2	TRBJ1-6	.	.	TGTGCCAGCAGCCAAGGGGACAACTATTCACCCCTCCACTTT	CASSQGDNYSPLHF
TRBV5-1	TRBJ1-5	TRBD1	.	TGCGCCAGCAGCCAGGGGGCCGGGCAGCCCCAGCATTTT	CASSQGAGQPQHF
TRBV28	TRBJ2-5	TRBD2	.	TGTGCCAGCAGAGCGGGGGTAGAGACCCAGTACTTC	CASRAGVETQYF
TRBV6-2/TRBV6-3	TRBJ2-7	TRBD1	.	TGTGCCAGCAGTTTGACAGGGAATCCCTACGAGCAGTACTTC	CASSLTGNPYEQYF
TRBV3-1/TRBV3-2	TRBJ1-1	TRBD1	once	TGTGCCAGCAGCCAAGAGGGACAGGGTCAAGCTTTCTTT	CASSQEGQGQAFF
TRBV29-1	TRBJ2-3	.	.	TGCAGCGTCGAGGGACTGACCTTCGGGGATACGCAGTATTTT	CSVEGLTFGDTQYF
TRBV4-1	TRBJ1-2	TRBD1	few	TGCGCCAGCAGCCAAGATGACAGGGGGCGTACTGGCTACACCTTC	CASSQDDRGRTGYTF